Shown below are 26 T cell receptor beta chains from a single sample sequenced in a study of shared clonotypes between healthy human individuals. CD45RO-negative, CCR7-selected cells formed the naive CD8 fraction, which excluded terminally differentiated effector memory CD45RA+ cells. Some clones are missing from TCRdb's copy, which holds only in-frame ones; the method was immunoSEQ multiplex PCR. Of about 2.1 million clones listed, around 95% were seen once; the top ten hold more than 1.5%. What was sequenced was naive CD8+ T cells from PBMCs. All receptors come from a man aged 18 to 29 in good health. Some clones in this sample may be carry-over from other donors' samples.

The chain combines TRBV14 with TRBJ1-1; 7 bases map to TRBD1. The trim removed 7 bases at V and 1 base at J, leaving 6 bases unmatched. There are 14 residues in the CDR3. In germline, CDR1 is SGHDN, CDR2 FVKESK. CDR3 amino acids: CASKDRDWNTEAFF. The DNA for the CDR3 is TGTGCCAGCAAAGACAGGGATTGGAACACTGAAGCTTTCTTT.

CDR3 sequence (DNA): TGTGCCAGCAGTGTAGCGGGAGGGCTCGAGCAGTACTTC. This translates into CASSVAGGLEQYF. The gene calls are TRBV2 and TRBJ2-7; 11 bases map to TRBD2. The V and J ends lost 4 bases and 6 bases, in that order; junction bases with no gene match: 2. Per the germline V gene, CDR1 is SNHLY and CDR2 is FYNNEI. The CDR3 length is 13 residues. Based on the CDR3 plus reference TRBV2 and TRBJ2-7, the full variable domain is EPEVTQTPSHQVTQMGQEVILRCVPISNHLYFYWYRQILGQKVEFLVSFYNNEISEKSEIFDDQFSVERPDGSNFTLKIRSTKLEDSAMYFCASSVAGGLEQYFGPGTRLTVT.

V gene TRBV11-2 combines with J gene TRBJ2-7; tentatively, D is TRBD1 or TRBD2 (5 bases each). The CDR3 length is 16 residues. Trimming cost V 5 bases and J 0 bases, with 17 bases left between them. CDR1 and CDR2 from the germline V gene are SGHAT and FQNNGV. As DNA, the CDR3 is TGTGCCAGCAGCCGGGTGTGGGGACGGAACTCCTACGAGCAGTACTTC. It codes for CASSRVWGRNSYEQYF. Full variable domain (missing parts from reference TRBV11-2 and TRBJ2-7): EAGVAQSPRYKIIEKRQSVAFWCNPISGHATLYWYQQILGQGPKLLIQFQNNGVVDDSQLPKDRFSAERLKGVDSTLKIQPAKLEDSAVYLCASSRVWGRNSYEQYFGPGTRLTVT.

For this clone: This sample also contains other DNA sequences that code for the same CDR3. V is TRBV15 and J is TRBJ2-5; a weak D match, TRBD2 (6 bases). Germline CDR1 reads LNHNV; CDR2 reads YYDKDF (reference sequence). V gave up 0 bases and J gave up 2 bases, with 10 bases separating them. The CDR3 extends over 15 amino acids. For the CDR3, the DNA is TGTGCCACCAGCAGAGAATTAGCGGTGCAAGAGACCCAGTACTTC. It yields the protein CATSRELAVQETQYF.

The genes are TRBV7-8 and TRBJ2-2; no clear D gene. Trimming shortened V by 4 bases and J by 1 base, and 22 bases separated the two germline ends. There are 19 residues in the CDR3. Germline lookup yields CDR1 SGHVS and CDR2 FQNEAQ. CDR3 in amino acids: CASSYPFLGEAQNTGELFF. In nucleotides, the CDR3 is TGTGCCAGCAGCTACCCCTTTTTGGGTGAGGCCCAGAACACCGGGGAGCTGTTTTTT.

The chain joins TRBV7-9 to TRBJ2-7; D is unclear. V was pared by 5 bases and J by 2 bases, with 7 bases between. In germline, CDR1 is SEHNR, CDR2 FQNEAQ (reference sequence). This CDR3 has 12 residues. The CDR3 DNA follows: TGTGCCAGCAGCGGAGATGCCTACGAGCAGTACTTC. Translated, it gives CASSGDAYEQYF.

This clone was found a few times. The gene calls are TRBV28 and TRBJ1-1, with D uncertain. CDR1 is MDHEN, CDR2 SYDVKM, per germline. This CDR3 is 14 amino acids long. V was trimmed by 3 bases and J by 1 base, leaving 9 bases between them. CDR3 nucleotide sequence: TGTGCCAGCAGTTTGGGAAGAAAGAACACTGAAGCTTTCTTT. Encoded protein: CASSLGRKNTEAFF.

This clone showed up just once. The chain combines TRBV19 with TRBJ2-1; 14 positions agree with TRBD2. The CDR3 runs 15 residues. Germline assignment: CDR1 LNHDA and CDR2 SQIVND (reference sequence). V was clipped by 4 bases and J by 8 bases; unmatched bases: 4. The CDR3 sequence is CASSRTSGRYDEQFF. The CDR3, as DNA: TGTGCCAGTAGTAGGACTAGCGGGAGGTACGATGAGCAGTTCTTC.

The chain is built from TRBV14 and TRBJ1-3; 9 bases are a match to TRBD1. The CDR3 loop spans 15 amino acids. V trimming: 6 bases; J trimming: 3 bases; junction bases outside the gene matches: 6. CDR1 and CDR2 (germline): SGHDN, FVKESK. The CDR3 region has the DNA TGTGCCAGCAGACTACAGGGGGCGCTTGGAAACACCATATATTTT. Its protein product is CASRLQGALGNTIYF. Filled out from reference TRBV14 and TRBJ1-3, the complete variable domain reads EAGVTQFPSHSVIEKGQTVTLRCDPISGHDNLYWYRRVMGKEIKFLLHFVKESKQDESGMPNNRFLAERTGGTYSTLKVQPAELEDSGVYFCASRLQGALGNTIYFGEGSWLTVV.

The chain combines TRBV27 with TRBJ2-1; 7 bases match TRBD2. V dropped 4 bases and J dropped 1; count of bases not matched to a gene: 7. From germline, CDR1 is MNHEY and CDR2 SMNVEV (reference sequence). The CDR3 sequence is 16 residues long. The CDR3 here is CASSSSAGHSYNEQFF. Here the CDR3 DNA reads TGTGCCAGCAGTTCTTCAGCGGGGCATTCCTACAATGAGCAGTTCTTC.

Notes on this clone: Other DNA sequences in this sample translate to the same CDR3. The chain uses TRBV29-1 and TRBJ2-7; D tentatively fits TRBD1 or TRBD2 (5 bases each). V lost 6 bases and J lost 1, with 16 bases in between. Germline V CDR1 and CDR2: SQVTM, ANQGSEA. The CDR3 runs to 14 residues. CDR3 region: CSVAGTHSSYEQYF. The DNA of the CDR3 is TGCAGCGTGGCCGGGACCCATAGTTCCTACGAGCAGTACTTC.

This clone has just a few counts. Other DNA sequences in the sample encode the same CDR3. The chain is built from TRBV25-1 and TRBJ1-5; D remains ambiguous. Germline CDR1 is MGHDK and CDR2 is SYGVNS. Deletions cut 3 bases from V and 4 bases from J, with 4 bases between. This CDR3 is built from 12 residues. The CDR3 spells CASSDANQPQHF. In DNA, the CDR3 is TGTGCCAGCAGTGACGCGAATCAGCCCCAGCATTTT. Together with reference TRBV25-1 and TRBJ1-5, the CDR3 gives the full variable domain: EADIYQTPRYLVIGTGKKITLECSQTMGHDKMYWYQQDPGMELHLIHYSYGVNSTEKGDLSSESTVSRIRTEHFPLTLESARPSHTSQYLCASSDANQPQHFGDGTRLSIL.

This clone has just one count. The chain joins TRBV14 to TRBJ2-1; D ambiguous. Trimming left V 1 base short and J 8 bases short, with 9 bases between. The length of the CDR3 is 13 residues. The germline V gene encodes CDR1 SGHDN and CDR2 FVKESK. CDR3 residues: CASSQGFFDEQFF. The CDR3 DNA sequence: TGTGCCAGCAGCCAAGGTTTTTTCGATGAGCAGTTCTTC.

V gene TRBV11-2 combines with J gene TRBJ2-1; no firm D call. Germline CDR1 is SGHAT and CDR2 is FQNNGV. The length of the CDR3 is 12 residues. V gave up 5 bases and J gave up 5 bases, with 7 bases separating them. This CDR3 is CASSPADNEQFF. CDR3 sequence (DNA): TGTGCCAGCAGCCCGGCGGACAATGAGCAGTTCTTC.

This rearrangement joins TRBV7-9 to TRBJ1-5; TRBD1 matches at 7 bases. There are 17 residues in the CDR3. The ends lost 2 bases at V and 2 bases at J; junction bases unmatched: 9. Germline values: CDR1 SEHNR, CDR2 FQNEAQ (reference sequence). CDR3 residues: CASSLSPGQEGNQPQHF. The CDR3 nucleotides read TGTGCCAGCAGCTTAAGTCCTGGACAGGAGGGCAATCAGCCCCAGCATTTT.

CDR3 sequence: CASSQEGRANYEQYF. CDR3 sequence (DNA): TGTGCCAGCAGCCAAGAGGGACGCGCGAACTACGAGCAGTACTTC. This chain uses TRBV4-2 with TRBJ2-7; D may be TRBD1 or TRBD2 (5 bases each). Looked up from germline, CDR1 is LGHNA and CDR2 is YNFKEQ. The ends were cut back, 0 bases at V and 3 bases at J, with 12 bases in the middle. The CDR3 length is 15 residues.

The V gene is TRBV6-1, the J gene TRBJ2-7; 7 bases agree with TRBD2. With 0 bases clipped from V and 3 bases from J, the junction kept 8 bases outside the gene matches. The CDR3 runs 16 residues. Germline values: CDR1 MNHNS, CDR2 SASEGT. CDR3 in amino acids: CASSEARAGLSYEQYF. CDR3 DNA sequence: TGTGCCAGCAGTGAAGCGCGAGCGGGACTCAGCTACGAGCAGTACTTC.

The J gene is TRBJ2-3, the V gene TRBV19, with a possible D match to TRBD1 (6 bases). The CDR3 consists of 16 residues. Trimming cost V 5 bases and J 10 bases, with 25 bases left between them. Germline CDR1 LNHDA, CDR2 SQIVND (reference sequence). CDR3 protein: CASSPGRGLALFSQYF. The CDR3 coding sequence is TGTGCCAGTAGTCCCGGCAGGGGCCTAGCCCTATTCTCGCAGTATTTT.

The rearrangement links TRBV7-9 to TRBJ2-4, with D maybe TRBD2 (7 bases). V lost 5 bases to trimming and J lost 5 bases, with 19 bases between them. This CDR3 has 16 residues. Germline CDR1 is SEHNR and CDR2 is FQNEAQ (reference sequence). CDR3 sequence reads: CASSILRGAGENIQYF. CDR3 nucleotides: TGTGCCAGCAGCATCCTACGGGGGGCGGGTGAAAACATTCAGTACTTC.

This clone was seen once. The chain's CDR3 is CASSPRWDREESHEQYF. The CDR3, as DNA: TGTGCCAGCAGCCCACGCTGGGACAGGGAGGAGTCCCACGAGCAGTACTTC. This chain connects TRBV5-6 to TRBJ2-7; 9 positions agree with TRBD1. The CDR3 is 17 residues long. Germline-derived CDR1 and CDR2 are SGHDT and YYEEEE. The J segment lost 5 bases and the V segment lost 4 bases, leaving 16 bases of the junction unmatched.

V and J are TRBV11-2 and TRBJ2-7, with 9 nucleotides matching TRBD1. In germline, CDR1 is SGHAT, CDR2 FQNNGV. The CDR3 length is 14 residues. The J segment lost 5 bases and the V segment lost 1 base, leaving 3 bases of the junction unmatched. This CDR3 is CASSLVYRGHEQYF. The CDR3 DNA follows: TGTGCCAGCAGCTTAGTGTACAGGGGGCACGAGCAGTACTTC. Full variable domain (missing parts from reference TRBV11-2 and TRBJ2-7): EAGVAQSPRYKIIEKRQSVAFWCNPISGHATLYWYQQILGQGPKLLIQFQNNGVVDDSQLPKDRFSAERLKGVDSTLKIQPAKLEDSAVYLCASSLVYRGHEQYFGPGTRLTVT.

This sequence joins TRBV6-1 and TRBJ2-7; 8 bases line up with TRBD2. Germline CDR1 reads MNHNS; CDR2 reads SASEGT. With 6 bases clipped from V and 6 bases from J, the junction kept 10 bases outside the gene matches. The CDR3 is 14 amino acids. CDR3 nucleotides: TGTGCCAGCAGCGCTAACGGGAGGGCTTTCGAGCAGTACTTC. Translating it yields CASSANGRAFEQYF.

The chain links TRBV4-1 to TRBJ2-7, with TRBD2 matching over 8 bases. The trim removed 1 base at V and 2 bases at J, leaving 7 bases unmatched. The CDR3 covers 16 residues. Germline CDR1 MGHRA, CDR2 YSYEKL. This chain's CDR3 is CASSQGPGLGTYEQYF. The CDR3 region has the DNA TGCGCCAGCAGCCAAGGACCGGGACTAGGTACCTACGAGCAGTACTTC.

The rearrangement links TRBV5-4 to TRBJ2-7; 8 bases align to TRBD2. This CDR3 is built from 14 residues. V trimming: 2 bases; J trimming: 3 bases; junction bases outside the gene matches: 4. Germline loops: CDR1 SGHNT, CDR2 YYREEE (reference sequence). CDR3 sequence reads: CASSLAGARYEQYF. The CDR3 nucleotides are TGTGCCAGCAGCTTAGCGGGGGCCCGCTACGAGCAGTACTTC.

The rearrangement links TRBV29-1 to TRBJ2-7; D possibly matches TRBD1 or TRBD2 (7 bases each). CDR1 is SQVTM and CDR2 is ANQGSEA in the germline V gene. V shed 7 bases and J shed 10 bases, with 20 bases lying between them. The CDR3 length is 12 residues. CDR3 loop: CSGEGGRGEQYF. CDR3 sequence (DNA): TGCAGCGGGGAGGGTGGCAGGGGGGAACAGTACTTC.

The sample holds one count of this clone. The J gene is TRBJ1-2, the V gene TRBV14, with 10 bases identical to TRBD1. The CDR3 length is 17 residues. The V gene end was trimmed by 2 bases and the J gene end by 5 bases; junction bases not matched to a gene: 11. Germline-derived CDR1 and CDR2 are SGHDN and FVKESK. CDR3 DNA sequence: TGTGCCAGCAGCCAAATGGACAGGGGGAAAGAAGGGTATGGCTACACCTTC. Encoded protein: CASSQMDRGKEGYGYTF.